In this sample, the clone carrying this T cell receptor (beta chain) turned up once. The antigen remains undetermined. CDR3 length: 17 residues. CDR1 and CDR2 (germline): LNHDA, SQIVND (reference sequence). J gave up 6 bases and V 0 bases, and 4 bases lay outside the gene matches. CD4+ T cells that had been cultured provided DNA sequenced with the Oncomine TCR Beta short-read assay. Once CD4+ T cells had been cultured, genomic DNA was extracted from them. One entry per CDR3 protein, called by TCRdb with MiXCR from the PCR reads. Of around 10,000 distinct CDR3 sequences in the sample, under 40% were seen once. These data belong to a study of vaccination and CD4 T cells after COVID-19. Overall study: Recovered patients in the cohort numbered six men and four women, two of them Hispanic. Control wells got either CEFX epitopes, HIV-1 Nef peptides, or no peptide at all. Post-vaccine sample collection happened at a median of approximately 10 weeks after dose two, ranging 14 to 241.

Described treatment: approximately 9-day PBMC culture with coronavirus spike peptide pools or control peptides (ViraFEST assay). The collection of CD4+ T cells from the unexposed donor took place before the COVID-19 pandemic (2011-2018). Four cold-coronavirus spikes and SARS-CoV-2 S/N were the probes applied, cells permitting, to CD4+ T cells from unexposed donors. This rearrangement joins TRBV19 to TRBJ2-1; 14 bases agree with TRBD2. This TCR was sampled from a human donor in good health. The sample consisted of CD4+ T cells from blood, cultured in vitro. CDR3 DNA sequence: TGTGCCAGTAGTATAGACGGGACTAGCGGGGGATTCAATGAGCAGTTCTTC. Translated: CASSIDGTSGGFNEQFF.